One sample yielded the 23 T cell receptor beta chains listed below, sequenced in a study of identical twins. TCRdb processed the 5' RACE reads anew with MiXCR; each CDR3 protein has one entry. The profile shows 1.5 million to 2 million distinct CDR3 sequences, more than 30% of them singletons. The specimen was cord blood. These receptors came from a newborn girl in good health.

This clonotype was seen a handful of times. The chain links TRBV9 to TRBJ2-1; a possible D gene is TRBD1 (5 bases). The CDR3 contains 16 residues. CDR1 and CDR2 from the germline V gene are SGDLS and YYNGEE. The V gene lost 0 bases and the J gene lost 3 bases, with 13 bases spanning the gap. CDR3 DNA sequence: TGTGCCAGCAGCGTAGGAGGACACAAAGTCTACAATGAGCAGTTCTTC. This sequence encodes CASSVGGHKVYNEQFF. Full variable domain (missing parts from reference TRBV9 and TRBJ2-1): DSGVTQTPKHLITATGQRVTLRCSPRSGDLSVYWYQQSLDQGLQFLIQYYNGEERAKGNILERFSAQQFPDLHSELNLSSLELGDSALYFCASSVGGHKVYNEQFFGPGTRLTVL.

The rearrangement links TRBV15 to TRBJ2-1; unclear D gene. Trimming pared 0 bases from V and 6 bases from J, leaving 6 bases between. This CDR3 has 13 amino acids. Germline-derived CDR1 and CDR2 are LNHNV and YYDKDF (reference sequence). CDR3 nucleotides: TGTGCCACCAGCAGAGATTATGTCAATGAGCAGTTCTTC. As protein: CATSRDYVNEQFF.

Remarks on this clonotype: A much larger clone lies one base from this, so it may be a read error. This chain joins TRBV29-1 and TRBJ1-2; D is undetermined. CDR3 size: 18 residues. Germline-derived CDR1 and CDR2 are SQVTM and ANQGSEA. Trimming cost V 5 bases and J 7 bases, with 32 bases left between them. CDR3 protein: CSVWGSPLTLMGPFGYTF. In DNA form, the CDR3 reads TGCAGCGTTTGGGGATCCCCTTTGACATTGATGGGTCCTTTTGGCTACACCTTC.

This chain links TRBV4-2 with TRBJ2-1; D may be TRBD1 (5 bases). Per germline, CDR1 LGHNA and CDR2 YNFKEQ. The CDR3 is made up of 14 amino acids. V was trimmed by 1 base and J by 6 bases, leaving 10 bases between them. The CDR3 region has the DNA TGTGCCAGCAGCCAAGGTGGCAGGGCCAATGAGCAGTTCTTC. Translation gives CASSQGGRANEQFF.

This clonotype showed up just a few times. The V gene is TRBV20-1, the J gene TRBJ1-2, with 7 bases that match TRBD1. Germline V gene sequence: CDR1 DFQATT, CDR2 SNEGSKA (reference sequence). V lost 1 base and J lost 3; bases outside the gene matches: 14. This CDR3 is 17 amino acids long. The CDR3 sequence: CSARGVGRGELDYGYTF. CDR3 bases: TGCAGTGCTAGAGGAGTGGGCAGGGGGGAGTTGGACTATGGCTACACCTTC.

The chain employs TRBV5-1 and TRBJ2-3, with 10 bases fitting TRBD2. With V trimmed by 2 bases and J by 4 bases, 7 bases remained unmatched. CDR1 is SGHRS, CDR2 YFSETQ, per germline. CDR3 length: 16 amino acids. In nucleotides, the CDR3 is TGCGCCAGCAGCTTAGCAATAGCGGGGGGATCAGATACGCAGTATTTT. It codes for CASSLAIAGGSDTQYF. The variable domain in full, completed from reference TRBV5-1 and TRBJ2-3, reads KAGVTQTPRYLIKTRGQQVTLSCSPISGHRSVSWYQQTPGQGLQFLFEYFSETQRNKGNFPGRFSGRQFSNSRSEMNVSTLELGDSALYLCASSLAIAGGSDTQYFGPGTRLTVL.

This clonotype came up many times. CDR3 nucleotides: TGTGCCAGCAGCCAAGAGGGGGCTGAAGCTTTCTTT. It is translated as CASSQEGAEAFF. V gene TRBV4-2 combines with J gene TRBJ1-1; the D gene is possibly TRBD1 (5 bases). The V and J ends lost 0 bases and 6 bases respectively, with 5 bases between them. Germline loops: CDR1 LGHNA, CDR2 YNFKEQ. The CDR3 loop spans 12 amino acids.

The CDR3 DNA reads TGCAGTGCTAGAGCGGCGGGACGGATCTACGAGCAGTACTTC. Amino acids: CSARAAGRIYEQYF. The chain employs TRBV20-1 and TRBJ2-7; TRBD2 might be the D (6 bases). The germline V and J ends were trimmed by 1 base and 3 bases, with 13 bases remaining between them. Looked up from germline, CDR1 is DFQATT and CDR2 is SNEGSKA (reference sequence). The CDR3 extends over 14 amino acids.

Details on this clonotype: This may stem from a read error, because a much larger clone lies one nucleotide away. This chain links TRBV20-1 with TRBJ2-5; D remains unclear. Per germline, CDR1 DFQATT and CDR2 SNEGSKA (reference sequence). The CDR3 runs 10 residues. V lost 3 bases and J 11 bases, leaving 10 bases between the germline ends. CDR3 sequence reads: CSASFNEQYF. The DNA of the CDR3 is TGCAGTGCTAGTTTCAATGAGCAGTACTTC.

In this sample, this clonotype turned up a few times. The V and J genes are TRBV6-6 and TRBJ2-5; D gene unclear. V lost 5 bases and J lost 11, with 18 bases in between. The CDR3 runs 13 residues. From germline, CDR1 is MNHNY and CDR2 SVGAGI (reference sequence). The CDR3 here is CASSTARFGEQYF. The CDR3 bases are TGTGCCAGCAGTACCGCGCGGTTTGGTGAGCAGTACTTC.

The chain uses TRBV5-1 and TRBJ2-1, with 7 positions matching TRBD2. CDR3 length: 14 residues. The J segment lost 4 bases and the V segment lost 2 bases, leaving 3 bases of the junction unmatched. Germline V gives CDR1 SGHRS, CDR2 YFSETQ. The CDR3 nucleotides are TGCGCCAGCAGCTTTGGGGAGGGGTACAATGAGCAGTTCTTC. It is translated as CASSFGEGYNEQFF.

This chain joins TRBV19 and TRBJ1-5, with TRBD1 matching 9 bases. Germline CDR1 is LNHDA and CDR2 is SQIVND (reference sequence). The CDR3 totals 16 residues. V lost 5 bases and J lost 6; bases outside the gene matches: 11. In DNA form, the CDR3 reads TGTGCCAGTAGTGCACACGACAGGGGGGTCAGTCAGCCCCAGCATTTT. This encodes CASSAHDRGVSQPQHF.

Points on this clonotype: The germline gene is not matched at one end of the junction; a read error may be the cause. CDR3 coding DNA: TGTGCCAACAGTTTCTTTGGACTAGCGGGAGTCAACTACTACTACAATGAGCAGTTCTTC. This encodes CANSFFGLAGVNYYYNEQFF. J is TRBJ2-1 and V is TRBV12-3 or TRBV12-4; 13 bases align to TRBD2. The CDR3 length is 20 residues.

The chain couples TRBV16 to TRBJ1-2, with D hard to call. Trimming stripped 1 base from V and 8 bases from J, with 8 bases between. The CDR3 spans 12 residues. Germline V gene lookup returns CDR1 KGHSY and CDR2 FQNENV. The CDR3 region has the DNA TGTGCCAGCAGCCAATGGTCGGAGGGCTACACCTTC. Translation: CASSQWSEGYTF.

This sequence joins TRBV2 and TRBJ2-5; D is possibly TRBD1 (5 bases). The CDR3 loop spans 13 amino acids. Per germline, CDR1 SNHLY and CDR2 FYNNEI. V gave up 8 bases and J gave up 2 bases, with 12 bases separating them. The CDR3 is CASGAEQQETQYF. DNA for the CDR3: TGTGCCAGCGGGGCGGAACAGCAAGAGACCCAGTACTTC.

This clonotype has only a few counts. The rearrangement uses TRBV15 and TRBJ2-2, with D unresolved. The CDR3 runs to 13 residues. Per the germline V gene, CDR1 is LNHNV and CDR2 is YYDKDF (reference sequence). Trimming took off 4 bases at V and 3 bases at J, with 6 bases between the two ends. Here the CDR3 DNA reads TGTGCCACCAGCAAATGGGACACCGGGGAGCTGTTTTTT. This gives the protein CATSKWDTGELFF. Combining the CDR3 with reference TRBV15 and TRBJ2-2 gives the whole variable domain DAMVIQNPRYQVTQFGKPVTLSCSQTLNHNVMYWYQQKSSQAPKLLFHYYDKDFNNEADTPDNFQSRRPNTSFCFLDIRSPGLGDTAMYLCATSKWDTGELFFGEGSRLTVL.

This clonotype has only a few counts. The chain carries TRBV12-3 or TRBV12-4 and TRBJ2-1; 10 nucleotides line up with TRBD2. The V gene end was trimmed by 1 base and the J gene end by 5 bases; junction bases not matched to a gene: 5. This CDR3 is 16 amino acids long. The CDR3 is CASSLVVLAGDNEQFF. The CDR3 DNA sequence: TGTGCCAGCAGTTTAGTGGTTCTAGCGGGGGACAATGAGCAGTTCTTC.

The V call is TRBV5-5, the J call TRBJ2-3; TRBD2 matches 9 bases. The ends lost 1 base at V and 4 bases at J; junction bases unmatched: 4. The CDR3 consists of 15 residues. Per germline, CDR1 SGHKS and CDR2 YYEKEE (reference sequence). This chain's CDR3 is CASSLPPSGADTQYF. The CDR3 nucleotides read TGTGCCAGCAGCTTGCCCCCTAGCGGGGCAGATACGCAGTATTTT.

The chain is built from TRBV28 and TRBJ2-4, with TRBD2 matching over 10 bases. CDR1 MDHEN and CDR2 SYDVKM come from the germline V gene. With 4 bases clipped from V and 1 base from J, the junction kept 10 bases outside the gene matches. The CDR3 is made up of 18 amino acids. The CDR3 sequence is CASSSLIAGGRAKNIQYF. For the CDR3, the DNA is TGTGCCAGCAGTTCCCTAATAGCGGGAGGACGGGCCAAAAACATTCAGTACTTC.

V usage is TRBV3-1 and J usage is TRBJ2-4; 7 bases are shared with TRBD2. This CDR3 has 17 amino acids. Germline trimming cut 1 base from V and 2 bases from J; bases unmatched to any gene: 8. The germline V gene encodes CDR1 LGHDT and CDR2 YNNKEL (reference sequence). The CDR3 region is CASSQGGLVRPKNIQYF. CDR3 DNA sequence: TGTGCCAGCAGCCAAGGAGGACTAGTCCGCCCCAAAAACATTCAGTACTTC.

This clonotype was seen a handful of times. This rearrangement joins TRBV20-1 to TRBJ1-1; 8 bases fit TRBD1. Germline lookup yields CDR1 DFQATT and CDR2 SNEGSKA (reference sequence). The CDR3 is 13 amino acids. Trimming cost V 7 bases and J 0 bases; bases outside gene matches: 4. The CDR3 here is CSVSTGVNTEAFF. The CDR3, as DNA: TGCAGTGTCTCGACAGGGGTGAACACTGAAGCTTTCTTT.

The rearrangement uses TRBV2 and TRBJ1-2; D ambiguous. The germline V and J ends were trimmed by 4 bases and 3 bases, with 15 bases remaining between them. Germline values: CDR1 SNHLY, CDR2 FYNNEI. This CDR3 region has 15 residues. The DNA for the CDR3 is TGTGCCAGCAGTGGCCATCCCAGGTTGTACTATGGCTACACCTTC. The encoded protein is CASSGHPRLYYGYTF.

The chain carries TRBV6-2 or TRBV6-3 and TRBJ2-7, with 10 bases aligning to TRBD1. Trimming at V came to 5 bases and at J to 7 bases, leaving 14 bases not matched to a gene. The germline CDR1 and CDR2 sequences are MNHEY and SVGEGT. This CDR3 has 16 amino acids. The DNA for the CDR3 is TGTGCCAGCAGTCTACGGGGGACAGGGGTTAGGAATGAGCAGTACTTC. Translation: CASSLRGTGVRNEQYF.